This T cell receptor (beta chain) was found in a study of cytomegalovirus exposure and HLA in healthy donors. Study outcomes and limitations: Some segments of the V type, notably TRBV6-2 and TRBV6-3, were excluded as indistinguishable.

With regard to this clone: Its target is not known. Because the CDR3's place on the DNA is in doubt, the DNA is left out and the CDR3 is given as listed by TCRdb.

PCR used 60 Vbeta primers and 13 Jbeta primers. Using immunoSEQ multiplex PCR, the repertoire was profiled, and TCRdb retains in-frame clones only, with some absent. Of more than 95,000 clones listed, 70% to 85% are singletons. The V gene's germline CDR1 is MNHEY and CDR2 SVGAGI. The CDR3 region is 15 residues in length, termini included. This sequence originates from a woman between 45 and 65 years old in good health and CMV-seronegative. What was sequenced was PBMCs. The chain is built from TRBV6-5 and TRBJ2-7; TRBD2, the D gene given by the table, was not confirmed from the DNA. The CDR3 spells CASSTSTSGTYEQYF.